This entry concerns a single T cell receptor beta chain. Its antigen remains undetermined. Per-base quality was not reported, and no clone a single base away is much larger than it. The CDR3 measures 13 amino acids from cysteine to phenylalanine. Solely the CDR3 DNA is kept, with 39 bases framed from the first base. V is pared back by 5 bases and J by 7 bases, with 9 bases lying between the germline termini. The germline V gene encodes CDR1 MNHEY and CDR2 SMNVEV (reference sequence). The source of the sample is a study of control samples from healthy donors and cancer patients (dated by TCRdb to the early 2020s). Libraries came from the immunoSEQ multiplex PCR assay. Sourced from immuneACCESS, this table was stored by TCRdb with only in-frame sequences that have V and J called. A share of the clones is absent; for the studies checked, an unresolved V gene accounts for under half, and the remainder has no known explanation. For this sample the table gives around 100,000 clones, of which roughly nine tenths were detected only once. The ten largest clones represent about 4% of the sample.

This sequence originates from a woman aged 18-29 years in good health. Sequencing used blood. The V and J segments used are TRBV27 and TRBJ1-6; too little of a D gene remains to name it. CDR3 region: CASSVVGNSPLHF. The DNA sequence is given as TGTGCCAGCAGTGTGGTCGGGAATTCACCCCTCCACTTT.